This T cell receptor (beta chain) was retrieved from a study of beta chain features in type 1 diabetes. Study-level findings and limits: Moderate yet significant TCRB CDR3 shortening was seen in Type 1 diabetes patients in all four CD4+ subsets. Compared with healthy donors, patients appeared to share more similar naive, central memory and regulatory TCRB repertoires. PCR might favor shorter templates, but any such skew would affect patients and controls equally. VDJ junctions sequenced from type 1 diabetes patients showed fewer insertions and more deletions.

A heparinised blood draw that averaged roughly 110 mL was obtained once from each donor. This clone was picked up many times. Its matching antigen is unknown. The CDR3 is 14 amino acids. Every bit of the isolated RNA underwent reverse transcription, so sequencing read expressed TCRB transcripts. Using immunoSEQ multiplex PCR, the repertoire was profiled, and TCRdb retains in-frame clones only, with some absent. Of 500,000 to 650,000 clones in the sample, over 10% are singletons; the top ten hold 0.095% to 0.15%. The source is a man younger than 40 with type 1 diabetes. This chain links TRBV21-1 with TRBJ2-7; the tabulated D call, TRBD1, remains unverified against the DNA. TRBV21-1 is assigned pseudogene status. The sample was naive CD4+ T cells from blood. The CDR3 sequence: CASSRGQGAYEQYF. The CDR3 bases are TGTGCCAGCAGCCGTGGACAGGGGGCTTACGAGCAGTACTTC.